These 26 T cell receptor beta chains came from one sample sequenced in a study of cytomegalovirus exposure and HLA in healthy donors. The study ran its PCR with 60 Vbeta and 13 Jbeta primers. Assay used: immunoSEQ multiplex PCR; TCRdb lists only in-frame clones, some missing. The sample lists around 150,000 clones, about four fifths occurring once. Sample: PBMCs. The receptors come from a man in his thirties or forties in good health and CMV-seronegative.

The V and J genes are TRBV28 and TRBJ2-3; a weak D match, TRBD1 (6 bases). CDR1 and CDR2 (germline): MDHEN, SYDVKM. V was clipped by 1 base and J by 3 bases, with 17 bases between them. CDR3 length: 17 residues. The CDR3 nucleotides are TGTGCCAGCAGTTTATCAGGGGACCCACACCGGACAGATACGCAGTATTTT. Translated: CASSLSGDPHRTDTQYF.

This clone occurred once. CDR3 nucleotide sequence: TGCGCCAGCAGCTCTGGGACAGGGCTGGAGACCCAGTACTTC. Protein: CASSSGTGLETQYF. V usage is TRBV5-1 and J usage is TRBJ2-5, with 9 nucleotides matching TRBD1. J gave up 5 bases and V 3 bases, and 5 bases lay outside the gene matches. Germline CDR1 reads SGHRS; CDR2 reads YFSETQ. The CDR3 length is 14 residues.

This clone was seen a few times. At one end the junction does not follow the germline gene, possibly because of a read error. The V gene is TRBV7-9, the J gene TRBJ1-2; 9 positions agree with TRBD1. Germline V gene lookup returns CDR1 SEHNR and CDR2 FQNEAQ (reference sequence). The CDR3 has 14 residues. The CDR3 loop is CSSSSGTGTYGYTF. Written as DNA, the CDR3 is TGTTCCAGCAGCTCCGGGACAGGGACCTATGGCTACACCTTC.

V is TRBV5-1 and J is TRBJ2-2, with 11 bases matching TRBD2. This CDR3 contains 15 residues. The V and J ends lost 2 bases and 7 bases, in that order; junction bases with no gene match: 4. Germline V gene sequence: CDR1 SGHRS, CDR2 YFSETQ. CDR3 residues: CASSFSGRADGELFF. DNA for the CDR3: TGCGCCAGCAGCTTTAGCGGGAGGGCTGACGGGGAGCTGTTTTTT.

The chain combines TRBV7-2 with TRBJ2-7, with D possibly matching TRBD1 (5 bases). The CDR3 extends over 16 amino acids. Germline V gene lookup returns CDR1 SGHTA and CDR2 FQGNSA. Trimming left V 5 bases short and J 0 bases short, with 17 bases between. The CDR3 sequence is CASSRPRDRGSYEQYF. The DNA for the CDR3 is TGTGCCAGCAGCCGACCGCGAGACAGAGGCTCCTACGAGCAGTACTTC.

This clone occurred a few times. J is TRBJ2-2 and V is TRBV7-2; D remains ambiguous. V was pared by 0 bases and J by 4 bases, with 6 bases between. The CDR3 covers 14 residues. CDR1 is SGHTA, CDR2 FQGNSA, per germline. CDR3 sequence (DNA): TGTGCCAGCAGCTTAGCTCAGTTCACCGGGGAGCTGTTTTTT. It encodes CASSLAQFTGELFF. Supplemented by reference TRBV7-2 and TRBJ2-2, the full variable domain reads GAGVSQSPSNKVTEKGKDVELRCDPISGHTALYWYRQSLGQGLEFLIYFQGNSAPDKSGLPSDRFSAERTGGSVSTLTIQRTQQEDSAVYLCASSLAQFTGELFFGEGSRLTVL.

J is TRBJ2-1 and V is TRBV12-5; TRBD2 aligns across 8 bases. The CDR3 contains 14 residues. Per the germline V gene, CDR1 is LGHNT and CDR2 is FRNRAP. The junction had 5 bases not matched to a gene; V was cut back by 5 bases and J by 5 bases. CDR3 residues: CASGLTGGDNEQFF. DNA for the CDR3: TGTGCTAGTGGTCTGACGGGAGGGGACAATGAGCAGTTCTTC.

The rearrangement joins TRBV4-3 to TRBJ2-1; D not certain. Germline V gives CDR1 LGHNA, CDR2 YSLEER. The CDR3 loop spans 14 amino acids. The V gene lost 0 bases and the J gene lost 9 bases, with 12 bases spanning the gap. This CDR3 is CASSQDVSSGEQFF. CDR3 DNA sequence: TGCGCCAGCAGCCAAGACGTCTCGAGTGGTGAGCAGTTCTTC.

A remark on this clone: The sample holds other DNA sequences that translate to the same CDR3. CDR3 coding DNA: TGTGCCAGCAGTTTTAGTAACACTGAAGCTTTCTTT. It encodes CASSFSNTEAFF. The rearrangement joins TRBV28 to TRBJ1-1; D gene unclear. This CDR3 region has 12 residues. Germline V CDR1 and CDR2: MDHEN, SYDVKM. V gave up 3 bases and J gave up 2 bases, with 4 bases separating them. The entire variable domain, with the rest obtained from reference TRBV28 and TRBJ1-1, is as follows: DVKVTQSSRYLVKRTGEKVFLECVQDMDHENMFWYRQDPGLGLRLIYFSYDVKMKEKGDIPEGYSVSREKKERFSLILESASTNQTSMYLCASSFSNTEAFFGQGTRLTVV.

V and J are TRBV28 and TRBJ1-5; the match to TRBD1 covers 11 bases. Trimming cost V 3 bases and J 2 bases; bases outside gene matches: 9. Per the germline V gene, CDR1 is MDHEN and CDR2 is SYDVKM. The CDR3 is 18 residues long. CDR3 amino acids: CASSFRWWTGGRNQPQHF. The CDR3 nucleotides read TGTGCCAGCAGTTTTCGATGGTGGACAGGGGGCCGCAATCAGCCCCAGCATTTT.

V is TRBV19 and J is TRBJ2-7, with 10 bases fitting TRBD2. V was clipped by 10 bases and J by 3 bases; unmatched bases: 3. There are 12 residues in the CDR3. Germline V lookup: CDR1 LNHDA, CDR2 SQIVND (reference sequence). The DNA of the CDR3 is TGTGCCACCTCTAGCGGGGGCTACGAGCAGTACTTC. Protein sequence: CATSSGGYEQYF.

Points on this clone: One junction end does not reproduce the germline sequence, and a read error may be involved. CDR3 protein: CASSALAGGTTDMQYF. CDR3 bases: TGTGCCAGCAGTGCCCTAGCGGGGGGGACTACAGATATGCAGTATTTT. The genes are TRBV6-1 and TRBJ2-3; 12 bases fit TRBD2. The CDR3 totals 16 residues. Germline V gives CDR1 MNHNS, CDR2 SASEGT.

This clone was recorded a few times. This sequence joins TRBV5-1 and TRBJ2-7; perhaps TRBD1 as D (6 bases). V was trimmed by 1 base and J by 4 bases, leaving 9 bases between them. From germline, CDR1 is SGHRS and CDR2 YFSETQ. The length of the CDR3 is 13 residues. The CDR3 DNA is TGCGCCAGCAGCTTGTTGAGGGGGTACGAGCAGTACTTC. This encodes CASSLLRGYEQYF.

The V and J genes are TRBV28 and TRBJ2-4; 8 bases align to TRBD1. Germline CDR1 reads MDHEN; CDR2 reads SYDVKM. The CDR3 totals 15 residues. With V trimmed by 6 bases and J by 9 bases, 13 bases remained unmatched. The CDR3 is CASRVLVGQGGIQYF. CDR3 DNA sequence: TGTGCCAGCAGAGTTTTAGTCGGACAGGGCGGCATTCAGTACTTC.

The chain employs TRBV27 and TRBJ2-5; D possibly corresponds to TRBD1 (5 bases). The CDR3 sequence is 14 residues long. The germline CDR1 and CDR2 sequences are MNHEY and SMNVEV (reference sequence). The V and J ends lost 6 bases and 4 bases respectively, with 15 bases between them. This CDR3 is CASRARPQGETQYF. In nucleotides, the CDR3 is TGTGCCAGCAGAGCCAGACCCCAGGGAGAGACCCAGTACTTC.

This rearrangement joins TRBV27 to TRBJ1-5; TRBD1 matches at 9 bases. CDR3 length: 13 residues. CDR1 is MNHEY and CDR2 is SMNVEV in the germline V gene (reference sequence). V lost 6 bases to trimming and J lost 6 bases; unmatched junction nucleotides: 3. This CDR3 reads CASRTGGGQPQHF. Written as DNA, the CDR3 is TGTGCCAGCAGAACAGGGGGCGGTCAGCCCCAGCATTTT.

The chain is built from TRBV27 and TRBJ2-5; D might be TRBD1 (6 bases). V lost 1 base, J lost 4 bases, and 10 bases lay in between. Germline V lookup: CDR1 MNHEY, CDR2 SMNVEV (reference sequence). CDR3 length: 14 amino acids. CDR3 in DNA: TGTGCCAGCAGTTTATACGCAGGGGCAGAGACCCAGTACTTC. This encodes CASSLYAGAETQYF.

The chain carries TRBV2 and TRBJ1-1; no firm D call. Trimming cost V 7 bases and J 1 base, with 4 bases left between them. The CDR3 consists of 11 residues. Per germline, CDR1 SNHLY and CDR2 FYNNEI. The CDR3 reads CASTGNTEAFF. DNA for the CDR3: TGTGCCAGCACCGGGAACACTGAAGCTTTCTTT.

This clone was recorded a few times. The chain is built from TRBV25-1 and TRBJ1-4; TRBD1 is a possible D gene (5 bases). Germline assignment: CDR1 MGHDK and CDR2 SYGVNS. This CDR3 is 15 amino acids long. Trimming shortened V by 1 base and J by 8 bases, and 14 bases separated the two germline ends. Here the CDR3 DNA reads TGTGCCAGCAGTGAATCTAACAGGCCATTGGAAAAACTGTTTTTT. As protein: CASSESNRPLEKLFF.

The chain couples TRBV28 to TRBJ2-7, with a weak D call TRBD2 (6 bases). This CDR3 is 14 amino acids long. V lost 5 bases to trimming and J lost 4 bases, with 15 bases between them. Per the germline V gene, CDR1 is MDHEN and CDR2 is SYDVKM. The CDR3 loop is CASSPLAEGYEQYF. The DNA for the CDR3 is TGTGCCAGCAGTCCCCTGGCGGAGGGGTACGAGCAGTACTTC.

V is TRBV18 and J is TRBJ2-1; 8 bases fit TRBD2. The junction had 8 bases not matched to a gene; V was cut back by 1 base and J by 0 bases. Looked up from germline, CDR1 is KGHSH and CDR2 is LQKENI. This CDR3 is built from 18 residues. This CDR3 is CASSPQTGGISSYNEQFF. CDR3 coding DNA: TGTGCCAGCTCACCACAGACGGGGGGGATTAGCTCCTACAATGAGCAGTTCTTC.

The chain carries TRBV7-9 and TRBJ1-1; D is uncertain. V lost 4 bases and J lost 0, with 12 bases in between. The CDR3 loop spans 15 amino acids. Germline assignment: CDR1 SEHNR and CDR2 FQNEAQ (reference sequence). CDR3 sequence (DNA): TGTGCCAGCAGCTCCCTACAGAGCATGAACACTGAAGCTTTCTTT. Protein product: CASSSLQSMNTEAFF. Combining the CDR3 with reference TRBV7-9 and TRBJ1-1 gives the whole variable domain DTGVSQNPRHKITKRGQNVTFRCDPISEHNRLYWYRQTLGQGPEFLTYFQNEAQLEKSRLLSDRFSAERPKGSFSTLEIQRTEQGDSAMYLCASSSLQSMNTEAFFGQGTRLTVV.

Here the CDR3 DNA reads TGTGCCAGCAGCTTTATGACAGGGGGAGAGACCCAGTACTTC. Amino acid sequence: CASSFMTGGETQYF. V and J are TRBV11-2 and TRBJ2-5; 9 nucleotides align to TRBD1. The V segment lost 3 bases and the J segment 4 bases; nucleotides outside the gene matches: 3. The CDR3 contains 14 residues. Germline CDR1 reads SGHAT; CDR2 reads FQNNGV. Filled out from reference TRBV11-2 and TRBJ2-5, the complete variable domain reads EAGVAQSPRYKIIEKRQSVAFWCNPISGHATLYWYQQILGQGPKLLIQFQNNGVVDDSQLPKDRFSAERLKGVDSTLKIQPAKLEDSAVYLCASSFMTGGETQYFGPGTRLLVL.

This rearrangement joins TRBV28 to TRBJ1-6, with 8 bases lining up with TRBD1. Looked up from germline, CDR1 is MDHEN and CDR2 is SYDVKM. The V segment lost 6 bases and the J segment 9 bases; nucleotides outside the gene matches: 13. There are 16 residues in the CDR3. Here the CDR3 DNA reads TGTGCCAGCAGCTTAGGCCCGGACAGGGCAATTTCACCCCTCCACTTT. Encoded protein: CASSLGPDRAISPLHF.

V is TRBV7-9 and J is TRBJ2-5, with TRBD2 matching over 7 bases. The CDR3 is 15 residues long. V lost 4 bases, J lost 4 bases, and 9 bases stayed unmatched. CDR1 and CDR2 from the germline V gene are SEHNR and FQNEAQ (reference sequence). CDR3 sequence: CASSSHSSGLETQYF. The CDR3 region has the DNA TGTGCCAGCAGCTCCCATTCTAGCGGATTAGAGACCCAGTACTTC.

This clone was counted a few times. J is TRBJ2-1 and V is TRBV5-5, with TRBD2 identical over 10 bases. In germline, CDR1 is SGHKS, CDR2 YYEKEE (reference sequence). The CDR3 has 16 residues. Trimming removed 4 bases from V and 6 bases from J; junction bases left unmatched: 10. CDR3 amino acids: CASSPGLAVNGNEQFF. CDR3 coding DNA: TGTGCCAGCAGCCCTGGACTAGCGGTGAACGGCAATGAGCAGTTCTTC.